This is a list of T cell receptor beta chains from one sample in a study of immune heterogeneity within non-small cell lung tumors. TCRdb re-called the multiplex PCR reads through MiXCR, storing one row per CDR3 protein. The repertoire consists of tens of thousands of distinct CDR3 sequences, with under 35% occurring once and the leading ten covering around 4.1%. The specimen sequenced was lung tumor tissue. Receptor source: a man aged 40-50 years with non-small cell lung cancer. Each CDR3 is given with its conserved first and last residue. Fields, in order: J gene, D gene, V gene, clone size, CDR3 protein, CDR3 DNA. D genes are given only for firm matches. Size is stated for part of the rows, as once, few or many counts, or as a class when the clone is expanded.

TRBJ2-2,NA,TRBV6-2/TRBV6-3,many,CASRPLAAQNTGELFF,TGTGCCAGCAGGCCTCTGGCAGCACAGAACACCGGGGAGCTGTTTTTT
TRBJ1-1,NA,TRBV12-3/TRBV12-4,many,CASKFGGSGTEAFF,TGTGCCAGCAAGTTTGGGGGATCGGGCACTGAAGCTTTCTTT
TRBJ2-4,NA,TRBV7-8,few,CASSPQGTKNIQYF,TGTGCCAGCAGCCCCCAGGGTACCAAAAACATTCAGTACTTC
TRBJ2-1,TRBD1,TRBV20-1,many,CSASRDSYNEQFF,TGCAGTGCTAGTCGGGACAGTTACAATGAGCAGTTCTTC
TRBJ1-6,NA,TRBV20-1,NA,CSATPRGGGNSPLHF,TGCAGTGCTACCCCCCGGGGGGGGGGAAATTCACCCCTCCACTTT
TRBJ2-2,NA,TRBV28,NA,CASRYRENTGELFF,TGTGCCAGCAGATACAGGGAGAACACCGGGGAGCTGTTTTTT
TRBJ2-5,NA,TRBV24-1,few,CATSTQTNRGTQYF,TGTGCCACCAGCACACAAACCAATAGGGGGACCCAGTACTTC
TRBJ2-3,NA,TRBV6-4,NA,CASSAGPGTDTKYF,TGTGCCAGCAGTGCCGGCCCGGGCACAGATACGAAGTATTTT
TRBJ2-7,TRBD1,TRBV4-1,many,CASSQAGQTYEQYF,TGCGCCAGCAGCCAAGCGGGACAGACCTACGAGCAGTACTTC
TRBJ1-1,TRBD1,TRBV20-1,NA,CRGQGASYAFF,TGCAGGGGTCAGGGGGCTTCCTACGCTTTCTTT
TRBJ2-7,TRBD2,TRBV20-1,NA,CSASPGTSGIREQYF,TGCAGTGCTTCCCCCGGGACTAGCGGGATTCGCGAGCAGTACTTC
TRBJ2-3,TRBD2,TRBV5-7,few,CASSLVSGGSTDTQYF,TGTGCCAGCAGCTTGGTGAGCGGGGGGAGCACAGATACGCAGTATTTT
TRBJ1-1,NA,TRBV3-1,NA,CASSSPWKAFF,TGTGCCAGCAGCTCTCCTTGGAAAGCTTTCTTT
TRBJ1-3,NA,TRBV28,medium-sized,CASSFFSSGNTIYF,TGTGCCAGCAGTTTTTTCTCCTCTGGAAACACCATATATTTT
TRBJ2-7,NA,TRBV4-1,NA,CASSQGREPYEKYF,TGCGCCAGCAGCCAAGGCCGGGAGCCCTACGAGAAGTACTTC
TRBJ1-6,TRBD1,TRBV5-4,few,CASRSDREFSPLHF,TGTGCCAGCAGGTCCGACAGGGAATTCTCACCCCTCCACTTT
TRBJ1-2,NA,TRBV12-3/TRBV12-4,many,CASSPQQGFYGYTF,TGTGCCAGCAGTCCCCAGCAGGGATTCTATGGCTACACCTTC
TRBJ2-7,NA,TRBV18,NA,CASSQLLGSYEQYF,TGTGCCAGCTCACAACTCTTGGGGTCCTACGAGCAGTACTTC
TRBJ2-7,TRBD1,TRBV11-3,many,CASSSPRDRGAYEQYF,TGTGCCAGCAGCTCCCCCCGGGACAGGGGTGCCTACGAGCAGTACTTC
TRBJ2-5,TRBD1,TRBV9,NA,CASRPTGTGVETQYF,TGTGCCAGCAGGCCAACCGGGACAGGGGTGGAGACCCAGTACTTC
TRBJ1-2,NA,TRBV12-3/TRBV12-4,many,CASSPQGGSPYGYTF,TGTGCCAGCAGTCCCCAGGGAGGGTCCCCGTATGGCTACACCTTC
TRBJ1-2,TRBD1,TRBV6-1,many,CASSEFVTGTGDGYTF,TGTGCCAGCAGTGAATTTGTTACAGGGACAGGGGATGGCTACACCTTC
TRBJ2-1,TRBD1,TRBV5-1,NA,CASSFQGADNEQFF,TGCGCCAGCAGCTTCCAGGGGGCGGACAATGAGCAGTTCTTC
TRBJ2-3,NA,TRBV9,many,CASSFGQTTDTQYF,TGTGCCAGCAGCTTCGGACAGACCACAGATACGCAGTATTTT
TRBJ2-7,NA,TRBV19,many,CASRNRGAGSTSSYEQYF,TGTGCCAGTAGAAACCGTGGGGCAGGGTCAACGTCCTCCTACGAGCAGTACTTC
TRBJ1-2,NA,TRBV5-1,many,CASSLGGTATQTSYGYTF,TGCGCCAGCAGCTTGGGTGGGACCGCCACGCAAACCAGCTATGGCTACACCTTC
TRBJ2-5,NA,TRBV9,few,CASSVEGRETQYF,TGTGCCAGCAGCGTAGAGGGGAGAGAGACCCAGTACTTC
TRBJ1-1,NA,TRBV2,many,CASSESPSTEAFF,TGTGCCAGCAGTGAGAGTCCGAGTACTGAAGCTTTCTTT
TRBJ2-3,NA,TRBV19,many,CASSISRTSTDTQYF,TGTGCCAGTAGTATCAGCAGAACTAGCACAGATACGCAGTATTTT
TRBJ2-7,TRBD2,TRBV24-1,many,CATSERSGSRDEQYF,TGTGCCACCAGTGAACGGAGCGGGAGTAGGGACGAGCAGTACTTC
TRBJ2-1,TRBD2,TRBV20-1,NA,CSAGSGRRLNEQFF,TGCAGTGCTGGTAGCGGGAGAAGGCTAAATGAGCAGTTCTTC
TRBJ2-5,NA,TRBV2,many,CASSESSGRETQYF,TGTGCCAGCAGTGAAAGTTCAGGGCGAGAGACCCAGTACTTC
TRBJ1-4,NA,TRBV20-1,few,CSANPTTNEKLFF,TGCAGTGCCAATCCTACAACTAATGAAAAACTGTTTTTT
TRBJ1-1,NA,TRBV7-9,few,CASSLAGARGEAFF,TGTGCCAGCAGCTTAGCGGGGGCGAGGGGTGAAGCTTTCTTT
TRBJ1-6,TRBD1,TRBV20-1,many,CSAPHRGLRNSPLHF,TGCAGTGCTCCACACAGGGGATTGCGTAATTCACCCCTCCACTTT
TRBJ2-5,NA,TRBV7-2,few,CASSPSRETQYF,TGTGCCAGCAGCCCTAGCAGAGAGACCCAGTACTTC
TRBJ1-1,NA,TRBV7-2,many,CASSLVVNTEAFF,TGTGCCAGCAGCTTAGTGGTGAACACTGAAGCTTTCTTT
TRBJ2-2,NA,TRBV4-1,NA,CASRFYWDWGNKAGELFF,TGCGCCAGCAGGTTCTATTGGGATTGGGGTAACAAAGCCGGGGAGCTGTTTTTT
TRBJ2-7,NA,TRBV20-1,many,CSARAPLSRAYEQYF,TGCAGTGCCAGAGCTCCCTTATCAAGGGCTTACGAGCAGTACTTC
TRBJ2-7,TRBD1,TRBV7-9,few,CASSLGNRGHEQYF,TGTGCCAGCAGCTTAGGTAACAGGGGGCACGAGCAGTACTTC
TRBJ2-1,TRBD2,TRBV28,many,CASSLITGTSGSGEQFF,TGTGCCAGCAGTTTAATAACCGGGACTAGCGGGTCGGGTGAGCAGTTCTTC
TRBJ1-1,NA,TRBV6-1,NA,CASSEGRLGFAWNTEAFF,TGTGCCAGCAGTGAAGGTCGCCTCGGTTTCGCTTGGAACACTGAAGCTTTCTTT
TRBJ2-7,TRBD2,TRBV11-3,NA,CASGRGLAVDEQYF,TGTGCCAGCGGCCGGGGACTAGCGGTAGACGAGCAGTACTTC
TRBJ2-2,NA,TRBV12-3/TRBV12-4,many,CASSYTGNTGELFF,TGTGCCAGCAGTTATACGGGGAACACCGGGGAGCTGTTTTTT
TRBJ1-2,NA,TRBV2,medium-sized,CASTGAWNYGYTF,TGTGCCAGCACTGGAGCCTGGAACTATGGCTACACCTTC
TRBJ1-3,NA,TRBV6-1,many,CASSERPVDSGNTIYF,TGTGCCAGCAGTGAGAGGCCGGTAGACTCTGGAAACACCATATATTTT
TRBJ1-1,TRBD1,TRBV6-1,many,CASSPDRDAEAFF,TGTGCCAGCAGTCCTGACAGGGATGCTGAAGCTTTCTTT
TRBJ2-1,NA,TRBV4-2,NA,CASSHDNEQFF,TGTGCCAGCAGCCACGACAATGAGCAGTTCTTC
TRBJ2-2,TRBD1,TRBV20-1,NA,CSASPFKGATGELLF,TGCAGTGCCTCCCCTTTTAAGGGGGCCACCGGGGAGCTGCTTTTT
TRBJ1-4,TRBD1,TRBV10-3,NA,CAISGPGQGREKLFF,TGTGCCATCAGTGGGCCGGGACAGGGAAGGGAAAAACTGTTTTTT
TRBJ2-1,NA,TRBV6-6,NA,CASSYSDSSDEQFF,TGTGCCAGCAGTTACTCGGACTCCTCCGATGAGCAGTTCTTC
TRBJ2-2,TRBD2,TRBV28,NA,CASIQGRGTGELFF,TGTGCCAGCATTCAAGGGCGGGGGACCGGGGAGCTGTTTTTT
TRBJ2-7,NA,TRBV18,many,CASTLSTNAGYEQYF,TGTGCCAGCACCCTCTCAACCAACGCAGGGTACGAGCAGTACTTC
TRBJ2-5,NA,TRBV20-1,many,CSARARETQYF,TGCAGTGCTAGAGCTCGGGAGACCCAGTACTTC
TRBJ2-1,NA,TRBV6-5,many,CASSYSVPLRYEQFF,TGTGCCAGCAGTTACTCGGTCCCCTTAAGGTATGAGCAGTTCTTC
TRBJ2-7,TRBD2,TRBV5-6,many,CASSLDWGGEQYF,TGTGCCAGCAGCTTGGATTGGGGAGGGGAGCAGTACTTC
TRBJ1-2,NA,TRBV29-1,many,CSAAAVYGYTF,TGCAGCGCCGCGGCGGTCTATGGCTACACCTTC
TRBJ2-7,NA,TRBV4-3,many,CASSQAGNPYEQYF,TGCGCCAGCAGCCAAGCTGGCAACCCCTACGAGCAGTACTTC
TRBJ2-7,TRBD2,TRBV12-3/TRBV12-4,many,CASSLGYGRAGDEQYF,TGTGCCAGCAGTTTAGGATACGGGAGGGCCGGCGACGAGCAGTACTTC